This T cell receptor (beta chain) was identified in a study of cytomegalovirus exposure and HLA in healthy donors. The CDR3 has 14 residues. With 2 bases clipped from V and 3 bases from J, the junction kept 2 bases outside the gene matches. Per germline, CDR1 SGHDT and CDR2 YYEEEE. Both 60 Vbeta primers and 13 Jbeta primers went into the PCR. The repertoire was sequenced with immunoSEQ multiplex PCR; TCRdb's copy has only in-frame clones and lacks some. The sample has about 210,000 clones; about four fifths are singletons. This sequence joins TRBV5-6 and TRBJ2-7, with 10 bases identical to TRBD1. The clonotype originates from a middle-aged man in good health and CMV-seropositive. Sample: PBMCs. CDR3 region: CASSFRDRGYEQYV. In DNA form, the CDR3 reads TGTGCCAGCAGCTTCCGGGACAGGGGCTACGAGCAGTACGTC.